The 26 T cell receptor beta chains presented below share a single source sample, sequenced in a study of spatial heterogeneity in lung cancer. The time point denotes: sample taken at primary tumor resection. No cells were sorted before sequencing. The whole RNA sequenced was extracted from tumor, nontumor lung or frozen PBMC. TCRdb used MiXCR to reprocess the 5' RACE reads, holding one entry per CDR3 protein. This sample has 4,000 to 6,000 distinct CDR3 sequences, with around 19% found just once. This specimen was normal lung tissue next to the tumor, taken at surgery. Every receptor here comes from a male donor with early-stage non-small cell lung cancer.

CDR3 nucleotide sequence: TGTGCCAGCAGTGGACAGGTCGACAATCAGCCCCAGCATTTT. As protein: CASSGQVDNQPQHF. The chain uses TRBV6-6 and TRBJ1-5; 7 positions agree with TRBD1. Trimming took 5 bases from V and 3 from J; bases not matched to a gene: 4. This CDR3 region has 14 residues. CDR1 MNHNY and CDR2 SVGAGI come from the germline V gene (reference sequence).

Relative to its sample, this clonotype is medium-sized. V usage is TRBV14 and J usage is TRBJ1-1; TRBD1 agrees at 7 bases. Germline values: CDR1 SGHDN, CDR2 FVKESK. The CDR3 sequence is 15 residues long. The V and J ends lost 4 bases and 4 bases, in that order; junction bases with no gene match: 9. The CDR3 DNA is TGTGCCAGCAGCCCGCGACAGGGTTCGGGCACTGAAGCTTTCTTT. Translated: CASSPRQGSGTEAFF.

In its sample, this clonotype is medium-sized. The chain is built from TRBV28 and TRBJ1-2; D uncertain. The V and J ends lost 6 bases and 6 bases respectively, with 17 bases between them. CDR3 length: 14 amino acids. Germline lookup yields CDR1 MDHEN and CDR2 SYDVKM. The CDR3 protein is CASSPPFKGHGYTF. In DNA, the CDR3 is TGTGCCAGCAGCCCCCCCTTCAAAGGCCATGGCTACACCTTC.

Within the sample, this clonotype is medium-sized. The chain recombines TRBV12-3 or TRBV12-4 with TRBJ1-6; D might be TRBD1 (6 bases). V was trimmed by 5 bases and J by 10 bases, leaving 21 bases between them. This CDR3 spans 16 amino acids. The CDR3 DNA follows: TGTGCCAGCAGTCCCTCCCGGGGGGCTATCGGGTCACCCCTCCACTTT. It is translated as CASSPSRGAIGSPLHF.

The rearrangement joins TRBV28 to TRBJ2-7; TRBD2 matches at 8 bases. The V gene's germline CDR1 is MDHEN and CDR2 SYDVKM. The CDR3 has 16 residues. The junction had 9 bases not matched to a gene; V was cut back by 2 bases and J by 3 bases. CDR3 nucleotides: TGTGCCAGCAGTTTAGGTCCAGCGGGGGTACACTACGAGCAGTACTTC. Its translation is CASSLGPAGVHYEQYF.

The chain uses TRBV3-1 and TRBJ2-3; D may match TRBD1 or TRBD2 (5 bases each). The V end was cut by 0 bases, the J end by 2 bases, with 9 bases between. CDR1 is LGHDT, CDR2 YNNKEL, per germline (reference sequence). This CDR3 is built from 15 residues. CDR3 coding DNA: TGTGCCAGCAGCCAAGAAGGGACGGCCACAGATACGCAGTATTTT. Amino acids: CASSQEGTATDTQYF.

By sample share, this clonotype is large. The chain combines TRBV4-1 with TRBJ2-6, with D perhaps matching TRBD2 (5 bases). CDR3 length: 16 residues. Trimming removed 3 bases at V and 1 base at J, with 10 bases between. The germline CDR1 and CDR2 sequences are MGHRA and YSYEKL. In nucleotides, the CDR3 is TGCGCCAGCAGCCAGGGGAGTCAATCTGGGGCCAACGTCCTGACTTTC. It yields the protein CASSQGSQSGANVLTF.

This clonotype is labeled as medium-sized. The V gene is TRBV20-1, the J gene TRBJ2-7, with TRBD2 matching 11 bases. Germline CDR1 DFQATT, CDR2 SNEGSKA (reference sequence). The junction had 9 bases not matched to a gene; V was cut back by 3 bases and J by 5 bases. This CDR3 has 15 residues. This CDR3 reads CSASPVAGGPHEQYF. The CDR3 coding sequence is TGCAGTGCTAGTCCGGTAGCGGGAGGGCCCCACGAGCAGTACTTC.

This clonotype occurred a few times. With a much larger clone just one base away, this may be a read error. The chain recombines TRBV23-1 with TRBJ2-6; D is ambiguous. TRBV23-1 is reported as an ORF; its role is uncertain. This CDR3 is 16 amino acids long. The CDR3 region is CANSRELPPGANVLTF. CDR3 in DNA: TGCGCCAACAGTCGCGAACTTCCGCCTGGGGCCAACGTCCTGACTTTC.

The rearrangement joins TRBV5-1 to TRBJ2-7; D gene ambiguous. The CDR3 length is 14 residues. CDR1 is SGHRS, CDR2 YFSETQ, per germline. Trimming left V 3 bases short and J 5 bases short, with 15 bases between. In DNA, the CDR3 is TGCGCCAGCAGCTCGTCCCAGTCCCTTGACGAGCAGTACTTC. This sequence encodes CASSSSQSLDEQYF. Based on the CDR3 plus reference TRBV5-1 and TRBJ2-7, the full variable domain is KAGVTQTPRYLIKTRGQQVTLSCSPISGHRSVSWYQQTPGQGLQFLFEYFSETQRNKGNFPGRFSGRQFSNSRSEMNVSTLELGDSALYLCASSSSQSLDEQYFGPGTRLTVT.

This clonotype is medium-sized (0.01 to 0.1%) in the sample. In DNA, the CDR3 is TGCGCCAGCAGCTTGGTTGGGGGCGGGAGCACTGAAGCTTTCTTT. Protein sequence: CASSLVGGGSTEAFF. The genes are TRBV5-1 and TRBJ1-1, with D possibly TRBD1 on 6 matching bases. CDR1 SGHRS and CDR2 YFSETQ come from the germline V gene. Trimming took off 0 bases at V and 4 bases at J, with 13 bases between the two ends. There are 15 residues in the CDR3.

In this sample, this clonotype is medium-sized. This sequence joins TRBV5-1 and TRBJ1-5; possible D gene TRBD1, 5 bases. V lost 3 bases and J 4 bases, leaving 14 bases between the germline ends. Germline CDR1 reads SGHRS; CDR2 reads YFSETQ. CDR3 length: 15 amino acids. The CDR3 region is CASSSGTSENQPQHF. The CDR3 DNA reads TGCGCCAGCAGCTCAGGGACGTCCGAAAATCAGCCCCAGCATTTT.

The rearrangement links TRBV12-3 or TRBV12-4 to TRBJ2-5; a possible D gene is TRBD2 (6 bases). V shed 1 base and J shed 5 bases, with 11 bases lying between them. The CDR3 sequence is 14 residues long. The CDR3 DNA follows: TGTGCCAGCAGTTTAGGCGGGGAGGACGAGACCCAGTACTTC. Translated, it gives CASSLGGEDETQYF.

This clonotype is judged large (0.1 to 1%). This chain links TRBV23-1 with TRBJ2-3, with D uncertain. TRBV23-1 is recorded as an ORF, its role being uncertain. The V and J ends lost 0 bases and 6 bases respectively, with 7 bases between them. The CDR3 runs to 13 residues. The CDR3 spells CASSQSSTDTQYF. The CDR3 DNA reads TGCGCCAGCAGTCAATCATCGACGGATACGCAGTATTTT.

In its sample, this clonotype ranks as medium-sized. The chain uses TRBV7-2 and TRBJ2-3; D might be TRBD1 or TRBD2, each matching 5 bases. V was trimmed by 2 bases and J by 3 bases, leaving 18 bases between them. There are 17 residues in the CDR3. Germline CDR1 is SGHTA and CDR2 is FQGNSA. In DNA form, the CDR3 reads TGTGCCAGCAGCTTAATGGGGGAGAAGCGCAGGACAGATACGCAGTATTTT. This gives the protein CASSLMGEKRRTDTQYF.

By share of the sample, this clonotype is medium-sized. This CDR3 is CASSLDRADTQYF. CDR3 nucleotide sequence: TGTGCCAGCAGCTTAGATCGGGCAGATACGCAGTATTTT. The chain combines TRBV11-3 with TRBJ2-3; D not resolved. The CDR3 is 13 residues long. Trimming took 0 bases from V and 4 from J, leaving 5 bases between them. The germline V gene has CDR1 SGHNT and CDR2 YENEEA. The whole variable domain, filled in from reference TRBV11-3 and TRBJ2-3, reads EAGVVQSPRYKIIEKKQPVAFWCNPISGHNTLYWYLQNLGQGPELLIRYENEEAVDDSQLPKDRFSAERLKGVDSTLKIQPAELGDSAVYLCASSLDRADTQYFGPGTRLTVL.

This clonotype was seen ten or more times. The chain couples TRBV20-1 to TRBJ1-1; D remains unclear. CDR1 is DFQATT, CDR2 SNEGSKA, per germline (reference sequence). The CDR3 has 11 amino acids. The V end was cut by 5 bases, the J end by 10 bases, with 14 bases between. The DNA of the CDR3 is TGCAGTGCTTGGGCCCTCGGAACAGCTTTCTTT. The encoded protein is CSAWALGTAFF.

This clonotype is labeled medium-sized. The rearrangement links TRBV10-3 to TRBJ2-6, with D hard to call. The CDR3 runs to 14 residues. Germline-derived CDR1 and CDR2 are ENHRY and SYGVKD. V lost 2 bases to trimming and J lost 4 bases, with 6 bases between them. The DNA of the CDR3 is TGTGCCATCAGTGAGGGGTCCGGGGCCAACGTCCTGACTTTC. Translation: CAISEGSGANVLTF.

This clonotype was observed at least ten times. CDR3 amino acids: CASSLVAGTGELFF. Written as DNA, the CDR3 is TGTGCCAGCAGCTTAGTGGCGGGGACCGGGGAGCTGTTTTTT. This chain uses TRBV7-9 with TRBJ2-2; D may be TRBD2 (6 bases). CDR1 is SEHNR and CDR2 is FQNEAQ in the germline V gene (reference sequence). This CDR3 has 14 amino acids. Trimming stripped 1 base from V and 5 bases from J, with 8 bases between.

By sample share, this clonotype is medium-sized. The J gene is TRBJ1-4, the V gene TRBV4-1, with TRBD1 identical over 9 bases. The junction had 7 bases not matched to a gene; V was cut back by 4 bases and J by 10 bases. The CDR3 is 14 residues long. The germline CDR1 and CDR2 sequences are MGHRA and YSYEKL. CDR3 DNA: TGCGCCAGCAGCCTTGACAGGGGGACAGGAAAACTGTTTTTT. Translating gives CASSLDRGTGKLFF.

This clonotype was picked up a small number of times. J is TRBJ2-1 and V is TRBV6-2 or TRBV6-3, with 10 bases fitting TRBD2. This CDR3 region has 15 residues. Germline loops: CDR1 MNHEY, CDR2 SVGEGT. J lost 10 bases, V lost 6 bases, and 12 bases had no gene match. CDR3 in amino acids: CASREAGGSGGEQFF. CDR3 DNA: TGTGCCAGCAGAGAAGCGGGAGGGTCGGGGGGAGAGCAGTTCTTC.

This clonotype has just one count. The CDR3 sequence: CASRGGRRNEKLFF. Written as DNA, the CDR3 is TGTGCCAGCAGGGGGGGACGCCGTAATGAAAAACTGTTTTTT. This chain links TRBV12-3 or TRBV12-4 with TRBJ1-4, with a weak D call TRBD1 (5 bases). This CDR3 comprises 14 residues. V lost 6 bases and J 4 bases, leaving 12 bases between the germline ends.

The genes are TRBV6-5 and TRBJ2-5, with 9 bases fitting TRBD1. V trimming: 2 bases; J trimming: 1 base; junction bases outside the gene matches: 8. Germline CDR1 and CDR2: MNHEY and SVGAGI. CDR3 length: 17 residues. CDR3 region: CASSYVFTGGLQETQYF. Written as DNA, the CDR3 is TGTGCCAGCAGTTACGTCTTCACAGGGGGCCTCCAAGAGACCCAGTACTTC.

This clonotype is deemed medium-sized. This sequence joins TRBV20-1 and TRBJ1-1; D may be TRBD1 (5 bases). From germline, CDR1 is DFQATT and CDR2 SNEGSKA (reference sequence). V was shortened by 0 bases and J by 6 bases, with 11 bases between the two germline ends. CDR3 length: 13 residues. CDR3 nucleotides: TGCAGTGCTAGAGAGACCCGGGGGGCTGAAGCTTTCTTT. It translates to CSARETRGAEAFF.

The chain has TRBV10-2 and TRBJ2-3; tentative D call: TRBD2 (6 bases). The CDR3 is 16 amino acids. Germline lookup yields CDR1 WSHSY and CDR2 SAAADI. V was shortened by 5 bases and J by 2 bases, with 17 bases between the two germline ends. CDR3 sequence reads: CASSLRAGTVTDTQYF. The CDR3 nucleotides are TGCGCCAGCAGTCTGAGGGCAGGGACTGTCACAGATACGCAGTATTTT.

This clonotype showed up many times. V gene TRBV14 combines with J gene TRBJ1-1, with D perhaps TRBD1 (5 bases). CDR1 is SGHDN and CDR2 is FVKESK in the germline V gene. The CDR3 has 13 residues. V was cut by 4 bases and J by 2 bases, with 8 bases left in between. The chain's CDR3 is CASSRWGNTEAFF. CDR3 DNA: TGTGCCAGCAGCCGGTGGGGCAACACTGAAGCTTTCTTT.